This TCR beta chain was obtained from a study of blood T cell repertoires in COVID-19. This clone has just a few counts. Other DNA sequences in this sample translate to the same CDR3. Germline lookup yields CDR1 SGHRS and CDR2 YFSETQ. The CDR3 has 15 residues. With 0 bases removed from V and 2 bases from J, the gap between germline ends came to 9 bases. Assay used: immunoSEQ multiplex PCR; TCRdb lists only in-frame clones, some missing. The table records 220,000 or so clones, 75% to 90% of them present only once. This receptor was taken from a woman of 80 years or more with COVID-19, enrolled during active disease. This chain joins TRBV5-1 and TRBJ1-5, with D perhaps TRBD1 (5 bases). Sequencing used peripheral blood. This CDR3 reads CASSLEGAGNQPQHF. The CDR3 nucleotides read TGCGCCAGCAGCTTGGAAGGGGCTGGCAATCAGCCCCAGCATTTT.